These 14 T cell receptor beta chains were sequenced from one sample in a study of CXCR3-negative and CXCR3-positive naive CD8 T cells. General study findings and limits: Hydrophobicity was higher for TRB CDR3s found in CXCR3-positive naive cells than in CXCR3-negative naive cells.

All TRB cDNA libraries came from 5' RACE performed with UMI labels. TCRdb re-called the 5' RACE reads and catalogs CDR3 proteins one per entry, DNA excluded. This table lists approximately 90,000 distinct CDR3 sequences. Antigens for these TCRs are unknown. Input material: naive CXCR3+ CD8+ T cells from blood. Subset denoted: CD45RO-CCR7+CD27+CD95- naive CD8+ T cells expressing CXCR3 (TNR3+). These TCRs come from a human donor in good health. Some clones in this sample may be carry-over from other donors' samples.

The chain carries TRBV28 and TRBJ1-2; TCRdb calls TRBD1, which cannot be checked without DNA. This CDR3 region has 15 residues. Per the germline V gene, CDR1 is MDHEN and CDR2 is SYDVKM. The CDR3 sequence is CASLTRTGGLGGYTF.

V is TRBV10-3 and J is TRBJ1-2. Per germline, CDR1 ENHRY and CDR2 SYGVKD. The CDR3 covers 15 residues. The CDR3 region is CAISEAAEPIYGYTF.

The chain uses TRBV7-3 and TRBJ2-5; TCRdb's D gene call, TRBD2, goes unchecked for lack of DNA. CDR3 size: 15 residues. From germline, CDR1 is SGHTA and CDR2 FQGTGA. The CDR3 reads CASSSDSGEKETQYF.

The genes are TRBV11-3 and TRBJ1-6. CDR3 length: 13 residues. Per germline, CDR1 SGHNT and CDR2 YENEEA. CDR3 protein: CASSYSGSSPLHF.

The rearrangement links TRBV20-1 to TRBJ2-1; the D gene TCRdb calls, TRBD1, cannot be checked with no DNA. Germline assignment: CDR1 DFQATT and CDR2 SNEGSKA (reference sequence). The CDR3 sequence is 15 residues long. The chain's CDR3 is CSARDTGGDYNEQFF.

The rearrangement links TRBV29-1 to TRBJ2-5; the D call from TCRdb, TRBD1, cannot be confirmed without DNA. Germline V gene data show CDR1 as SQVTM and CDR2 as ANQGSEA. The CDR3 spans 11 residues. The CDR3 here is CSGEMGETQYF.

The chain uses TRBV30 and TRBJ2-5. The CDR3 sequence is 13 residues long. Germline V CDR1 and CDR2: GTSNPN, SVGIG (reference sequence). CDR3 residues: CAWSVSRVETQYF.

The chain uses TRBV6-2 or TRBV6-3 and TRBJ2-7. CDR1 and CDR2 (germline): MNHEY, SVGEGT. The CDR3 consists of 13 residues. The CDR3 region is CASSYSQRYEQYF.

This chain uses TRBV5-4 with TRBJ2-7; TCRdb reports TRBD1, a call that lacks DNA to check it against. The CDR3 is 15 residues long. Germline-derived CDR1 and CDR2 are SGHNT and YYREEE (reference sequence). CDR3 sequence reads: CASSLTQGDNHEQYF.

This rearrangement joins TRBV19 to TRBJ1-1; lacking DNA, the TRBD1 call made by TCRdb goes unchecked. Germline V gene data show CDR1 as LNHDA and CDR2 as SQIVND (reference sequence). This CDR3 is built from 12 residues. CDR3 sequence: CASMPSGTEAFF.

This chain connects TRBV27 to TRBJ2-1; no DNA is available, so the TRBD2 call from TCRdb remains unchecked. The CDR3 has 13 residues. From germline, CDR1 is MNHEY and CDR2 SMNVEV (reference sequence). CDR3 region: CASSLGLNNEQFF.

The rearrangement joins TRBV7-6 to TRBJ2-1; TCRdb picks TRBD2, but there is no DNA to check that call. The CDR3 spans 16 residues. CDR1 is SGHVS, CDR2 FNYEAQ, per germline. The CDR3 sequence is CASSLEGSRFYNEQFF.

The chain has TRBV6-6 and TRBJ2-1; the TCRdb D gene call, TRBD2, has no DNA to confirm it. CDR1 is MNHNY, CDR2 SVGAGI, per germline (reference sequence). The CDR3 is made up of 16 amino acids. This CDR3 is CASSYSFGAGGLEQFF.

This chain joins TRBV5-1 and TRBJ2-3. The CDR3 sequence is 11 residues long. The germline CDR1 and CDR2 sequences are SGHRS and YFSETQ. CDR3 in amino acids: CASSRSDTQYF.